This note documents a single T cell receptor (beta chain) sequence. Its antigen is undetermined. Germline lookup yields CDR1 SGHRS and CDR2 YFSETQ. V lost 0 bases and J lost 7; bases outside the gene matches: 4. There are 14 residues in the CDR3. The record originates from a study of beta chain features in type 1 diabetes. Study details: There was similarity between patients and healthy donors in age, gender and cell yields. Broader study findings: Overrepresentation of cells with high TCR expression could result from cDNA sequencing. When VDJ junctions were examined, type 1 diabetes patients showed fewer insertions and more deletions.

One heparinised draw of blood, averaging about 116 mL, came from each donor. The sequenced template was cDNA made from the entire isolated RNA. Generated by immunoSEQ multiplex PCR, the TCRdb table keeps only in-frame clones and is missing some. The sample carries roughly 140,000 clones, approximately 8.1% recorded once. This clonotype was obtained from a young man in good health. V and J are TRBV5-1 and TRBJ1-2; 9 nucleotides align to TRBD1. Input material: central memory CD4+ T cells from blood. Here the CDR3 reads CASSLVQGASGYTF. In nucleotides, the CDR3 is TGCGCCAGCAGCTTGGTACAGGGGGCTTCTGGCTACACCTTC.